This T cell receptor (beta chain) was documented in a study of cytomegalovirus exposure and HLA in healthy donors. The study ran its PCR with 60 Vbeta and 13 Jbeta primers. Method: immunoSEQ multiplex PCR; TCRdb's copy keeps in-frame clones and lacks some. The sample consists of around 150,000 clones, about three quarters of them appearing once. With 2 bases clipped from V and 6 bases from J, the junction kept 6 bases outside the gene matches. CDR1 and CDR2 (germline): MDHEN, SYDVKM. This CDR3 has 15 amino acids. Sequenced: PBMCs. The chain links TRBV28 to TRBJ1-5, with 8 positions matching TRBD1. The origin of this receptor is a woman in her 30s in good health and CMV-seronegative. CDR3 DNA sequence: TGTGCCAGCAGTTTACGGCAGGGGGCGACTCAGCCCCAGCATTTT. It yields the protein CASSLRQGATQPQHF. Drawing the rest from reference TRBV28 and TRBJ1-5, the complete variable domain is DVKVTQSSRYLVKRTGEKVFLECVQDMDHENMFWYRQDPGLGLRLIYFSYDVKMKEKGDIPEGYSVSREKKERFSLILESASTNQTSMYLCASSLRQGATQPQHFGDGTRLSIL.